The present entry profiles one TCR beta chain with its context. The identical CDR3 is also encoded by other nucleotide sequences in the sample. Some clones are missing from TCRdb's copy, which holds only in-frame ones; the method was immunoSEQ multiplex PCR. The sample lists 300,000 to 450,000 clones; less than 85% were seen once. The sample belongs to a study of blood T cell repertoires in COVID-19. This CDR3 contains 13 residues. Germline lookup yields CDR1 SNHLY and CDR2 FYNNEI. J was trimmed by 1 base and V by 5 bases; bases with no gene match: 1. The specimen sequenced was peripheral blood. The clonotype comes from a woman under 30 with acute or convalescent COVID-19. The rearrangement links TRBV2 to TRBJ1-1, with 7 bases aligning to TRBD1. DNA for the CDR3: TGTGCCAGCAGTAGACAGGGGAACACTGAAGCTTTCTTT. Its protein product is CASSRQGNTEAFF.